This T cell receptor (beta chain) was profiled in a study of T cells in Graves' hyperthyroidism and ophthalmopathy. Overall study findings and caveats: Most clonotypes expanded in thyroid above 0.001 were likewise present in blood. Ophthalmopathy was identified by the model a median approximately 6.9 months ahead of onset.

This clonotype was seen at least ten times. Its antigen is unidentified. Based on clinical symptoms, serum thyroxine and TRAb, thyroid ultrasound and orbital computed tomography, diagnoses were reached. The CDR3 has 14 residues. V was cut by 3 bases and J by 4 bases, with 13 bases left in between. RNA transcripts served as the template for amplifying TCR beta CDR3 regions. Primed by the HTBI set, a first-round RT-PCR was run on the TCR CDR3. MiXCR, applied by TCRdb to the multiplex PCR reads, yields one record per CDR3 protein. The data hold about 560,000 distinct CDR3 sequences, with over 15% observed a single time.

The source material was blood. This chain uses TRBV12-3 or TRBV12-4 with TRBJ2-7, with a weak D call TRBD1 (6 bases). The sequence came from a woman aged 18-29 years with Graves' hyperthyroidism. The CDR3 region is CASSFEGVWYEQYF. CDR3 in DNA: TGTGCCAGCAGTTTCGAGGGGGTTTGGTACGAGCAGTACTTC.